This passage covers 29 T cell receptor beta chains from one sample sequenced in a study of blood T cells in healthy people across ages. Combining a sample-barcoded 5' primer with a J-beta primer mix, a second PCR ran for 7 to 11 cycles. TCRdb passed the 5' RACE reads through MiXCR, listing each CDR3 protein once. The repertoire holds about 640,000 distinct CDR3 sequences, with less than 45% as singletons. The specimen sequenced was blood. These TCRs come from a man of 80 years or more in good health.

This chain joins TRBV6-4 and TRBJ1-5; a possible D gene is TRBD1 (6 bases). Germline lookup yields CDR1 MRHNA and CDR2 SNTAGT. The CDR3 loop spans 14 amino acids. Trimming removed 8 bases from V and 6 bases from J, with 17 bases in between. CDR3 DNA sequence: TGTGCCAGCCCTGAGGGGGGGGATAGTCAGCCCCAGCATTTT. This translates into CASPEGGDSQPQHF.

This clonotype has more than one count but fewer than ten. The genes are TRBV4-2 and TRBJ1-2; D possibly corresponds to TRBD1 (5 bases). Trimming shortened V by 0 bases and J by 4 bases, and 15 bases separated the two germline ends. This CDR3 comprises 16 residues. CDR1 and CDR2 from the germline V gene are LGHNA and YNFKEQ. The CDR3, as DNA: TGTGCCAGCAGCCAAGATTTTCAGGGAGTAGGCTATGGCTACACCTTC. Protein sequence: CASSQDFQGVGYGYTF.

The table lists this clonotype with a few counts. The chain employs TRBV6-6 and TRBJ2-1; 10 nucleotides align to TRBD2. Germline loops: CDR1 MNHNY, CDR2 SVGAGI (reference sequence). After removal of 3 bases from V and 6 bases from J, the junction contained 5 bases not matched to a gene. The CDR3 consists of 15 residues. The CDR3 here is CASSYELAGSNEQFF. DNA of the CDR3: TGTGCCAGCAGTTATGAACTAGCGGGGAGCAATGAGCAGTTCTTC.

This clonotype was observed once. The V and J genes are TRBV24-1 and TRBJ2-1; no clear D gene. V lost 1 base, J lost 5 bases, and 11 bases lay in between. This CDR3 is 15 amino acids long. Germline CDR1 KGHDR, CDR2 SFDVKD. CDR3 sequence: CATSDFKQNNNEQFF. DNA of the CDR3: TGTGCCACCAGTGATTTTAAACAGAATAACAATGAGCAGTTCTTC.

This clonotype was found a few times. This may stem from a read error, because a much larger clone lies one nucleotide away. The chain combines TRBV7-9 with TRBJ1-2; a possible D gene is TRBD1 (6 bases). CDR1 and CDR2 from the germline V gene are SEHNR and FQNEAQ (reference sequence). Trimming removed 5 bases at V and 5 bases at J, with 18 bases between. CDR3 length: 15 residues. CDR3 coding DNA: TGTGCCAGCAGCCGAGGGGGGGATTGGGGATATGGCTACACCTTC. As protein: CASSRGGDWGYGYTF.

The CDR3 loop reads CSARIEGLGAEQYF. In nucleotides, the CDR3 is TGCAGTGCTAGAATTGAAGGGTTGGGGGCCGAGCAGTACTTC. The gene calls are TRBV20-1 and TRBJ2-7, with D maybe TRBD1 (6 bases). Germline V gives CDR1 DFQATT, CDR2 SNEGSKA (reference sequence). Trimming removed 2 bases at V and 6 bases at J, with 17 bases between. There are 14 residues in the CDR3.

This clonotype was observed a single time. The genes are TRBV2 and TRBJ2-1; 9 bases are shared with TRBD2. The CDR3 extends over 17 amino acids. Germline assignment: CDR1 SNHLY and CDR2 FYNNEI. The V and J ends lost 2 bases and 8 bases, in that order; junction bases with no gene match: 13. As DNA, the CDR3 is TGTGCCAGCAGTGAAATAGGAGCGGGGGGTGGATTGGATGAGCAGTTCTTC. This codes for CASSEIGAGGGLDEQFF.

On this clonotype itself: One end of the junction is discordant with germline, which a read error may explain. The gene calls are TRBV5-5 and TRBJ2-4, with D perhaps matching TRBD1 (5 bases). This CDR3 spans 14 amino acids. CDR1 is SGHKS, CDR2 YYEKEE, per germline (reference sequence). Here the CDR3 DNA reads TGTGCCAGCAGCTTCTCAGGGTCCAAAGACATTCAGTACTTC. This gives the protein CASSFSGSKDIQYF.

CDR3 region: CSAFGQSMVNYGYTF. The DNA of the CDR3 is TGCAGTGCTTTCGGACAGAGCATGGTAAACTATGGCTACACCTTC. The gene calls are TRBV20-1 and TRBJ1-2, with TRBD1 as a possible D gene (6 bases). V lost 5 bases and J lost 2, with 18 bases in between. The CDR3 is 15 residues long. The germline V gene encodes CDR1 DFQATT and CDR2 SNEGSKA (reference sequence).

A word on this clonotype: The junction and the germline gene differ at one end; a read error may be behind it. This chain's CDR3 is CASSVALGAYGYTF. The CDR3 bases are TGTGCCAGCAGTGTAGCGCTGGGGGCATATGGCTACACCTTC. The chain is built from TRBV12-3 or TRBV12-4 and TRBJ1-2, with D tentatively TRBD1 (6 bases). This CDR3 has 14 amino acids.

In its sample, this clonotype was seen a few times. The chain uses TRBV6-2 or TRBV6-3 and TRBJ2-2, with no clear D. Trimming shortened V by 5 bases and J by 6 bases, and 19 bases separated the two germline ends. The CDR3 contains 16 residues. CDR1 is MNHEY and CDR2 is SVGEGT in the germline V gene. CDR3 sequence: CASSPSRQATPGELFF. The DNA for the CDR3 is TGTGCCAGCAGTCCTTCGAGGCAGGCAACTCCCGGGGAGCTGTTTTTT.

The V and J genes are TRBV6-5 and TRBJ2-3; 7 bases line up with TRBD2. V dropped 6 bases and J dropped 4; count of bases not matched to a gene: 10. Germline loops: CDR1 MNHEY, CDR2 SVGAGI. This CDR3 has 15 residues. The CDR3 DNA is TGTGCCAGCAGCCTCCGAGCGGGGAACGCAGATACGCAGTATTTT. Protein sequence: CASSLRAGNADTQYF.

The chain couples TRBV2 to TRBJ2-7; TRBD1 agrees at 8 bases. Germline V gene sequence: CDR1 SNHLY, CDR2 FYNNEI. The CDR3 sequence is 11 residues long. V lost 6 bases, J lost 12 bases, and 7 bases stayed unmatched. The DNA for the CDR3 is TGTGCCAGCAGCCCCGGACAGGGTCGGTACTTC. Protein product: CASSPGQGRYF.

This chain links TRBV12-3 or TRBV12-4 with TRBJ2-3; 8 nucleotides line up with TRBD1. V gave up 4 bases and J gave up 6 bases; unmatched junction bases: 6. This CDR3 contains 14 residues. This chain's CDR3 is CASSSGQGWDTQYF. CDR3 coding DNA: TGTGCCAGCAGTTCCGGACAGGGCTGGGATACGCAGTATTTT.

This chain uses TRBV27 with TRBJ2-1; no definite D call. Deletions cut 1 base from V and 2 bases from J, with 3 bases between. The CDR3 contains 13 residues. Germline CDR1 MNHEY, CDR2 SMNVEV (reference sequence). CDR3 sequence reads: CASSLFPYNEQFF. The CDR3 coding sequence is TGTGCCAGCAGTTTATTTCCCTACAATGAGCAGTTCTTC.

The V call is TRBV4-1, the J call TRBJ1-1; D gene ambiguous. This CDR3 comprises 15 residues. V dropped 3 bases and J dropped 1 base, with 12 bases sitting between them. Germline V CDR1 and CDR2: MGHRA, YSYEKL. In DNA form, the CDR3 reads TGCGCCAGCAGCCATTCCGGGTTCCGGAACACTGAAGCTTTCTTT. Its protein is CASSHSGFRNTEAFF.

This clonotype came up a few times. The chain couples TRBV6-6 to TRBJ2-5, with D possibly being TRBD2 (6 bases). With the DNA end fitting TRBJ2-7 better, the J assignment may be wrong. Germline CDR1 MNHNY, CDR2 SVGAGI (reference sequence). The CDR3 has 14 residues. The CDR3 here is CASSYDRTNYEQYF. CDR3 nucleotide sequence: TGTGCCAGCAGTTACGACCGGACTAACTACGAGCAGTACTTC.

This clonotype was counted only a few times. The chain is built from TRBV7-9 and TRBJ2-7; D unresolved. Trimming pared 8 bases from V and 4 bases from J, leaving 15 bases between. This CDR3 is 13 amino acids long. Germline V CDR1 and CDR2: SEHNR, FQNEAQ (reference sequence). CDR3 DNA: TGTGCCAGCCAACCGGGTCCCAGTTACGAGCAGTACTTC. Its protein is CASQPGPSYEQYF.

The table lists this clonotype with a few counts. The chain carries TRBV7-2 and TRBJ1-1; D not certain. This CDR3 is built from 15 residues. The ends were cut back, 5 bases at V and 5 bases at J, with 18 bases in the middle. CDR1 SGHTA and CDR2 FQGNSA come from the germline V gene. Here the CDR3 reads CASSGRMVGGTEAFF. DNA of the CDR3: TGTGCCAGCAGCGGACGGATGGTCGGAGGTACTGAAGCTTTCTTT.

The chain combines TRBV24-1 with TRBJ2-7; D is undetermined. Germline lookup yields CDR1 KGHDR and CDR2 SFDVKD. V was pared by 6 bases and J by 0 bases, with 11 bases between. This CDR3 comprises 14 residues. The CDR3 DNA sequence: TGTGCCACCAGTAAAGGACCGGACTCCTACGAGCAGTACTTC. Residues: CATSKGPDSYEQYF.

This clonotype has a handful of counts. The rearrangement joins TRBV27 to TRBJ2-1, with 9 bases lining up with TRBD1. Trimming took 10 bases from V and 7 from J; bases not matched to a gene: 11. CDR3 size: 14 residues. Germline lookup yields CDR1 MNHEY and CDR2 SMNVEV (reference sequence). The CDR3 loop is CAIKTGTGTNEQFF. The CDR3 DNA is TGTGCCATCAAGACCGGGACAGGGACGAATGAGCAGTTCTTC.

This clonotype was found a few times. CDR3 nucleotide sequence: TGCAGTGCTAGTATCCGGACGGATTTTAATGAAAAACTGTTTTTT. Translating it yields CSASIRTDFNEKLFF. This chain uses TRBV20-1 with TRBJ1-4; D is undetermined. Germline V gene data show CDR1 as DFQATT and CDR2 as SNEGSKA (reference sequence). The CDR3 runs to 15 residues. Deletions cut 3 bases from V and 4 bases from J, with 15 bases between.

About this clonotype itself: This may be a read error: a much more frequent sequence differs by one nucleotide. V gene TRBV7-2 combines with J gene TRBJ2-7, with no clear D. The J call is doubtful: the DNA matches TRBJ2-4 better. CDR1 is SGHTA, CDR2 FQGNSA, per germline. CDR3 length: 14 amino acids. As DNA, the CDR3 is TGTGCCAGCAGCAGAGACAAGGATGGAAACATTCAGTACTTC. It encodes CASSRDKDGNIQYF.

The CDR3 here is CASSPAQGTPKWEQYF. The CDR3 nucleotides read TGCGCCAGCAGCCCAGCCCAGGGGACCCCAAAGTGGGAGCAGTACTTC. The chain employs TRBV5-1 and TRBJ2-7, with D perhaps TRBD1 (6 bases). The V and J ends lost 4 bases and 7 bases respectively, with 24 bases between them. Germline lookup yields CDR1 SGHRS and CDR2 YFSETQ. This CDR3 is built from 16 residues.

This clonotype was counted a few times. The V gene is TRBV19, the J gene TRBJ2-7; D is ambiguous. The CDR3 is made up of 16 amino acids. CDR1 LNHDA and CDR2 SQIVND come from the germline V gene (reference sequence). Between the trimmed V and J ends, which lost 6 bases and 7 bases, there was a span of 25 bases. In nucleotides, the CDR3 is TGTGCCAGTAGCAAACTCGACGGCTCTGGGTTGGTGGAGCAGTACTTC. This sequence encodes CASSKLDGSGLVEQYF.

The chain carries TRBV10-3 and TRBJ2-3, with a tentative D call TRBD1 (7 bases). The ends were cut back, 0 bases at V and 0 bases at J, with 16 bases in the middle. The germline V gene has CDR1 ENHRY and CDR2 SYGVKD. This CDR3 is built from 18 residues. This chain's CDR3 is CAISESHKGGQSTDTQYF. CDR3 nucleotide sequence: TGTGCCATCAGTGAGTCTCACAAGGGGGGACAGAGCACAGATACGCAGTATTTT.

The gene calls are TRBV5-6 and TRBJ2-1; 9 nucleotides line up with TRBD2. The J segment lost 13 bases and the V segment lost 4 bases, leaving 12 bases of the junction unmatched. CDR3 size: 14 residues. Germline assignment: CDR1 SGHDT and CDR2 YYEEEE. CDR3 loop: CASSTAGGRETQFF. The DNA of the CDR3 is TGTGCCAGCAGCACAGCGGGAGGAAGGGAGACCCAGTTCTTC. Supplemented by reference TRBV5-6 and TRBJ2-1, the full variable domain reads DAGVTQSPTHLIKTRGQQVTLRCSPKSGHDTVSWYQQALGQGPQFIFQYYEEEERQRGNFPDRFSGHQFPNYSSELNVNALLLGDSALYLCASSTAGGRETQFFGPGTRLTVL.

This clonotype was seen a handful of times. In nucleotides, the CDR3 is TGTGCCAGCAGCTTAGAAGGATCAGGGACGGGTTCCTACGAGCAGTACTTC. Amino acid sequence: CASSLEGSGTGSYEQYF. V usage is TRBV7-2 and J usage is TRBJ2-7; tentatively, D is TRBD1 or TRBD2 (5 bases each). Between the trimmed V and J ends, which lost 1 base and 1 base, there was a span of 17 bases. The CDR3 runs to 17 residues. Looked up from germline, CDR1 is SGHTA and CDR2 is FQGNSA.

The sample holds a few counts of this clonotype. This chain links TRBV3-1 with TRBJ1-2, with D uncertain. The CDR3 is 13 amino acids. From germline, CDR1 is LGHDT and CDR2 YNNKEL (reference sequence). The V gene lost 4 bases and the J gene lost 7 bases, with 13 bases spanning the gap. This chain's CDR3 is CASSPRPSRGYTF. For the CDR3, the DNA is TGTGCCAGCAGCCCTCGCCCTAGTCGTGGCTACACCTTC. Based on the CDR3 plus reference TRBV3-1 and TRBJ1-2, the full variable domain is DTAVSQTPKYLVTQMGNDKSIKCEQNLGHDTMYWYKQDSKKFLKIMFSYNNKELIINETVPNRFSPKSPDKAHLNLHINSLELGDSAVYFCASSPRPSRGYTFGSGTRLTVV.